This T cell receptor (beta chain) is from a study of Ad26.COV2.S vaccination and SARS-CoV-2 variants (dated by TCRdb to the early 2020s). About the study as a whole: Vaccine-arm donors were drawn from COV1001, a multicentre, randomized, double-blind, placebo-controlled phase I-IIa trial of Ad26.COV2.S in healthy adults. Sequencing of the TCRbeta repertoire served to evaluate the specificity and breadth of SARS-CoV-2-reactive T cell receptors following Ad26.COV2.S vaccination. Investigators remained blinded to trial group allocation during experiments and outcome assessment. Trial participants were randomized into five groups of five, in which low-dose or high-dose Ad26.COV2.S was given once or twice, or placebo was given on both occasions. Ad26.COV2.S was administered intramuscularly at 5 x 10^10 or 1 x 10^11 viral particles, either as a single shot or as two shots given 56 days apart. A total of about 30 samples were included in the TCR-sequenced set, comprising around 20 Ad26.COV2.S vaccine recipients, 5 placebo recipients and 8 SARS-CoV-2 convalescent individuals. Findings and caveats that apply to the study as a whole: The study was not powered to compare responses between vaccine doses or regimens. After vaccination, spike-specific CD8+ and CD4+ T cell responses were reported to show substantial breadth. The authors noted that total T cell responses may have been underestimated by the TCR breadth and depth analyses. Higher spike-specific TCR breadth was observed in Ad26.COV2.S recipients than in placebo recipients (P = 0.0014). Vaccine and placebo recipients had similar non-spike TCR breadth, a finding consistent with the vaccine containing only spike.

The treatment or condition label on this specimen signifies: 19 received Ad26.COV2.S at low or high dose, single or two shots; 5 received placebo; per-sample allocation not given. Repertoires of vaccine and placebo recipients were sequenced from samples taken on day 63 after the first injection. In Cohort 1b, some 25 adults aged 18-55 years were enrolled at a single site in Boston, USA, between 29 July and 7 August 2020. Ad26.COV2.S was a replication-incompetent adenovirus type 26 vector expressing a prefusion-stabilized SARS-CoV-2 spike protein from the original Wuhan strain. The immunoSEQ Assay was used to sequence TCRbeta CDR3 regions. After extraction, genomic DNA underwent amplification by bias-controlled multiplex PCR, followed by high-throughput sequencing. As for the original processing: To quantify the absolute abundance of every unique TCRbeta CDR3 region, sequences were collapsed and filtered. Usable DNA was measured by amplifying reference genes present in all nucleated cells, and TCRbeta template counts were normalized to that usable DNA to estimate T cell fraction. Repertoire TCRs were annotated as SARS-CoV-2-specific by exact matching of V gene, CDR3 amino acid sequence and J gene to a known reactive TCR set. The reference SARS-CoV-2 TCR set was obtained from MIRA and was filtered for enrichment in COVID-19-positive ImmuneCODE repertoires, whereby public or cross-reactive TCRs were removed. Using the MIRA antigens, annotated TCRs were further analysed by specific ORF or by position within an ORF. Breadth was defined as annotated unique rearrangements over total unique productive rearrangements; depth was the summed frequency of those rearrangements. Group comparisons of TCR breadth used two-sided Wilcoxon rank-sum tests. TCRdb took over this immuneACCESS table, retaining in-frame rearrangements with V and J assigned. Such tables are incomplete; in checked studies, under half of the missing clones stem from an unresolved V gene, and the remainder is unexplained. The DNA gave D and trimming, while V, J and clone size come from that table. Within this sample are about half a million clones, with roughly nine tenths of them counted one time only. The top ten clones comprise approximately 1.7% of the sample.

With respect to this clone: Its antigen is still unknown. No much larger clonotype is one base removed from it; base qualities were not supplied.

The material sequenced was peripheral blood, taken in a trial of Ad26.COV2.S vaccine versus placebo. This receptor was taken from a person aged 18-60 years who received the Ad26.COV2.S COVID-19 vaccine or a placebo.

The CDR3 reads as follows: CASSSHGQGVSYEQYF. The nucleotides are TGTGCCAGCAGTTCCCACGGACAGGGGGTATCCTACGAGCAGTACTTC. Rearrangement joined TRBV6-2 or TRBV6-3 to TRBJ2-7; TRBD1 aligns with 10 central bases. V ends up 4 bases short and J 1 base short, with an unmatched junction base count of 7. For CDR1 and CDR2, the germline V gene lists MNHEY and SVGEGT. From the cysteine up to the phenylalanine, the CDR3 has a length of 16 residues. Only the CDR3 region is kept as DNA, spanning 48 bases read in frame from base 1.